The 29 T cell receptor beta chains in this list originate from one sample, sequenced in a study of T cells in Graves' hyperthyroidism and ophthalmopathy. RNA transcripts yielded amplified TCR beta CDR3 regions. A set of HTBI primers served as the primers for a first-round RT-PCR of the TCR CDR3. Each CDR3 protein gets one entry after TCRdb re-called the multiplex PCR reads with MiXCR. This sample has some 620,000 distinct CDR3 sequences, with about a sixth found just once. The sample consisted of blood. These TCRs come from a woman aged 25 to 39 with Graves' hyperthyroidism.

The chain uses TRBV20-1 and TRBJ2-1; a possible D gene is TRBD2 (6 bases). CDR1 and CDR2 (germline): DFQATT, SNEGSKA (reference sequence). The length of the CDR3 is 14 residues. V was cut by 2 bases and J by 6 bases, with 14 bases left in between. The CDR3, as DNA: TGCAGTGCTAGACGTACTAGCCATTTCAATGAGCAGTTCTTC. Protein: CSARRTSHFNEQFF.

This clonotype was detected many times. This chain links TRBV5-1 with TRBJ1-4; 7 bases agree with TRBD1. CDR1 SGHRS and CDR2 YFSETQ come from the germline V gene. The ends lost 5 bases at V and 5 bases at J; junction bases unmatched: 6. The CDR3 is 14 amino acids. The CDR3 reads CASRFGQENEKLFF. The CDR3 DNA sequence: TGCGCCAGCAGATTTGGACAGGAGAATGAAAAACTGTTTTTT.

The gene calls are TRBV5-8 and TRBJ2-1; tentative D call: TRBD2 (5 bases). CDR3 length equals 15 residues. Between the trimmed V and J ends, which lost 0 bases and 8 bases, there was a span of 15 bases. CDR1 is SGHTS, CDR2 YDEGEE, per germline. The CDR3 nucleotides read TGTGCCAGCAGCTTGGTTAGCGAGAGAACCCATGAGCAGTTCTTC. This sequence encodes CASSLVSERTHEQFF. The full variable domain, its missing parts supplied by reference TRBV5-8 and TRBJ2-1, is EAGVTQSPTHLIKTRGQQATLRCSPISGHTSVYWYQQALGLGLQFLLWYDEGEERNRGNFPPRFSGRQFPNYSSELNVNALELEDSALYLCASSLVSERTHEQFFGPGTRLTVL.

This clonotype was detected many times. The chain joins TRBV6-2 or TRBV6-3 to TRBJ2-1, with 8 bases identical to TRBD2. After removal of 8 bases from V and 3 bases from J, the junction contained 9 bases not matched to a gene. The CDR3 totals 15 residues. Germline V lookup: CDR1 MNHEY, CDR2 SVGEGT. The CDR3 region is CASFGLAGLYNEQFF. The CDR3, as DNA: TGTGCCAGCTTTGGGCTAGCGGGTCTCTACAATGAGCAGTTCTTC.

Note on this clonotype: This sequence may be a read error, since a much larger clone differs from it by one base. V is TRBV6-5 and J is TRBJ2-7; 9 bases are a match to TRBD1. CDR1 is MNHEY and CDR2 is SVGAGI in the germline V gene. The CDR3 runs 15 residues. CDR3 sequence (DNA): TGTGCCGGCAGTTTACAGGGGGCTATTACCTACGAGCAGTACTTC. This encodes CAGSLQGAITYEQYF.

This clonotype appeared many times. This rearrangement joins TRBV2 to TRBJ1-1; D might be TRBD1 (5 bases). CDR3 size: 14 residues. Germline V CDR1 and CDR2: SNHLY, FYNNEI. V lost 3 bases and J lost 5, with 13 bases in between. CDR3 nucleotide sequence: TGTGCCAGCAGTGAGGGACGGGGGGGAACTGAAGCTTTCTTT. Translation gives CASSEGRGGTEAFF.

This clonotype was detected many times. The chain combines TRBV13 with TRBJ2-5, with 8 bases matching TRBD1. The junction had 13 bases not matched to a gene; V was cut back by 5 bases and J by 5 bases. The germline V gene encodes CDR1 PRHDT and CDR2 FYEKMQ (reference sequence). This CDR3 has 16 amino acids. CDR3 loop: CASSRGGQGDKETQYF. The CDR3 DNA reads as TGTGCCAGCAGCCGTGGCGGACAGGGAGATAAGGAGACCCAGTACTTC.

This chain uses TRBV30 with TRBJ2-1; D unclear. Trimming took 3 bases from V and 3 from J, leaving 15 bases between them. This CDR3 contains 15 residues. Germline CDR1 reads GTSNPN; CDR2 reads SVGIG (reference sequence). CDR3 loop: CAWSALASNYNEQFF. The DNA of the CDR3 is TGTGCCTGGAGCGCACTGGCGAGCAACTACAATGAGCAGTTCTTC. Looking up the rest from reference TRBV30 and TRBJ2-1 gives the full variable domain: SQTIHQWPATLVQPVGSPLSLECTVEGTSNPNLYWYRQAAGRGLQLLFYSVGIGQISSEVPQNLSASRPQDRQFILSSKKLLLSDSGFYLCAWSALASNYNEQFFGPGTRLTVL.

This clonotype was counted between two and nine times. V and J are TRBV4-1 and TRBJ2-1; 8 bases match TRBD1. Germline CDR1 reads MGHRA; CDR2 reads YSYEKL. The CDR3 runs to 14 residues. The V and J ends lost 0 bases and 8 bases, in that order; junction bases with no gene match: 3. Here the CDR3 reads CASSQDPTGDEQFF. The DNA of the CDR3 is TGCGCCAGCAGCCAAGATCCGACAGGGGATGAGCAGTTCTTC.

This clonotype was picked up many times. CDR3 sequence: CASSPEDRGNTGELFF. DNA for the CDR3: TGTGCCAGCAGTCCCGAGGACAGGGGGAACACCGGGGAGCTGTTTTTT. The chain is built from TRBV12-3 or TRBV12-4 and TRBJ2-2; 9 bases align to TRBD1. The trim removed 5 bases at V and 1 base at J, leaving 5 bases unmatched. CDR3 length: 16 residues.

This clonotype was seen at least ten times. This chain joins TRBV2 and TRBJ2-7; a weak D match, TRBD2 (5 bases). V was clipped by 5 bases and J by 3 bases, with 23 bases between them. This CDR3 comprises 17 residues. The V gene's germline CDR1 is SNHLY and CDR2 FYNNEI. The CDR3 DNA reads TGTGCCAGCAGTCCCACAAGTCACCGGGGTACAAACTACGAGCAGTACTTC. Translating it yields CASSPTSHRGTNYEQYF.

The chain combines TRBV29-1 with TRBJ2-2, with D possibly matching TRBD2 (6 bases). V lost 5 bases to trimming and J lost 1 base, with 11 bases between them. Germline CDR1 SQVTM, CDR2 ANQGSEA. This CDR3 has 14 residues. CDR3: CSVLAAQNTGELFF. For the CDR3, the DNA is TGCAGCGTTTTAGCGGCCCAGAACACCGGGGAGCTGTTTTTT.

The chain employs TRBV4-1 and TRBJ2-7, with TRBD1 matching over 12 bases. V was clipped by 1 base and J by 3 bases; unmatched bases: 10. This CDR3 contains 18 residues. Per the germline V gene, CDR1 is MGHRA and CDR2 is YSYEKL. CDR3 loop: CASSQVGTGGAPYYEQYF. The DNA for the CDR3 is TGCGCCAGCAGCCAAGTCGGGACAGGGGGCGCCCCCTACTACGAGCAGTACTTC.

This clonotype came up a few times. The CDR3 loop reads CASSGEANQPQHF. CDR3 coding DNA: TGTGCCAGCAGTGGGGAGGCAAATCAGCCCCAGCATTTT. V is TRBV2 and J is TRBJ1-5; D unresolved. V lost 4 bases to trimming and J lost 4 bases, with 8 bases between them. Germline lookup yields CDR1 SNHLY and CDR2 FYNNEI. The CDR3 consists of 13 residues.

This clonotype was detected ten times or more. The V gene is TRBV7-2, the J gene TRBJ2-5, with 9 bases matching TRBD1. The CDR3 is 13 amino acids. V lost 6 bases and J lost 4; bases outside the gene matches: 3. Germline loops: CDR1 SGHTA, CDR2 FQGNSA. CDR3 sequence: CASSTGQGETQYF. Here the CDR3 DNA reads TGTGCCAGCAGTACGGGACAGGGAGAGACCCAGTACTTC.

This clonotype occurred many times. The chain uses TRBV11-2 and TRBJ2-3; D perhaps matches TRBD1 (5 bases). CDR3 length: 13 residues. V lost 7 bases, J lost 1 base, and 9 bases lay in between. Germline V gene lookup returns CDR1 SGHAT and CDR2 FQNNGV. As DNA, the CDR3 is TGTGCCAGCAACAAACAGGGCACAGATACGCAGTATTTT. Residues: CASNKQGTDTQYF.

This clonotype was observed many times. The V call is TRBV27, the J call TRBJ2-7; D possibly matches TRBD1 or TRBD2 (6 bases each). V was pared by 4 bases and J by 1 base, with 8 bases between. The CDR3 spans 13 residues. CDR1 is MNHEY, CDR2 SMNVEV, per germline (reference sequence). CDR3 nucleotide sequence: TGTGCCAGCAGTTGGGGGGCTTCCTACGAGCAGTACTTC. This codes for CASSWGASYEQYF.

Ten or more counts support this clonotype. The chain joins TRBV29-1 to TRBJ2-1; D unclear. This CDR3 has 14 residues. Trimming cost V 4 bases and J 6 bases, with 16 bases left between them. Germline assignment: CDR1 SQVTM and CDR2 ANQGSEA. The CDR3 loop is CSVGGRRFPNEQFF. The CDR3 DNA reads TGCAGCGTTGGTGGACGTCGATTCCCCAATGAGCAGTTCTTC.

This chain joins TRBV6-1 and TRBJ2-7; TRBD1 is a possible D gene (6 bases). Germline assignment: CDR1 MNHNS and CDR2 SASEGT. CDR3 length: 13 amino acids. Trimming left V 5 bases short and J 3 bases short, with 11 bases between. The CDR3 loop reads CASSKTGNYEQYF. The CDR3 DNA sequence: TGTGCCAGCAGTAAGACAGGAAACTACGAGCAGTACTTC.

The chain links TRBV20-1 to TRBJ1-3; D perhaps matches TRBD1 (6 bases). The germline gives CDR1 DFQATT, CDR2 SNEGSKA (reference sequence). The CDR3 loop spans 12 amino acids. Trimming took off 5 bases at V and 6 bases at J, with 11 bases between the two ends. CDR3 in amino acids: CSAAGEANTIYF. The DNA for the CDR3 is TGCAGTGCTGCAGGGGAGGCAAACACCATATATTTT.

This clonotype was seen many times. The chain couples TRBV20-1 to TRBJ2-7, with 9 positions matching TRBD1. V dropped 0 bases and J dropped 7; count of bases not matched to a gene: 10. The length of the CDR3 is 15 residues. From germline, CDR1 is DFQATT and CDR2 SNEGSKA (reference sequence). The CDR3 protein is CSARDPFRGQGEQYF. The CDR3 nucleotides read TGCAGTGCTAGAGACCCATTTCGAGGACAGGGGGAGCAGTACTTC.

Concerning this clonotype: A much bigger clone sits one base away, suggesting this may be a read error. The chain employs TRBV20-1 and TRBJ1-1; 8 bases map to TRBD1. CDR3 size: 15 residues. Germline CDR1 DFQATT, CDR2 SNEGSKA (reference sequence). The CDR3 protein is CSGGRQGSGNTGAFF. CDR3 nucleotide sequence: TGCAGTGGAGGAAGACAGGGGTCCGGGAACACTGGAGCTTTCTTT.

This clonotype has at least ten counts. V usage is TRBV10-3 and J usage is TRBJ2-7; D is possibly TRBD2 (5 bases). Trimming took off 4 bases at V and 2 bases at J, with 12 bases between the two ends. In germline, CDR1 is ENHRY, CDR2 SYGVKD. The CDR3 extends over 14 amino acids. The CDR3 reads CAISVASGPYEQYF. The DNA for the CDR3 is TGTGCCATCAGTGTAGCCAGCGGACCCTACGAGCAGTACTTC.

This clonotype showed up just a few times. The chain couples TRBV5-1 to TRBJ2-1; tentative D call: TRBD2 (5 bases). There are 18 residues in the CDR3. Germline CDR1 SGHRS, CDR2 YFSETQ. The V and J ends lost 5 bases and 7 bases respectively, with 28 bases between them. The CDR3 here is CASSFLALGHPVENEQFF. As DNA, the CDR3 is TGCGCCAGCAGTTTCCTAGCTTTAGGTCACCCAGTAGAAAATGAGCAGTTCTTC.

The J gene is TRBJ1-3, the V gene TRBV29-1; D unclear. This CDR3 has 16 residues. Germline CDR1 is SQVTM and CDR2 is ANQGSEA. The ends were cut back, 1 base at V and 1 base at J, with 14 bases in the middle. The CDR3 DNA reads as TGCAGCGTTGAAGCCGAGTCGGGATTTTCTGGAAACACCATATATTTT. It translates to CSVEAESGFSGNTIYF.

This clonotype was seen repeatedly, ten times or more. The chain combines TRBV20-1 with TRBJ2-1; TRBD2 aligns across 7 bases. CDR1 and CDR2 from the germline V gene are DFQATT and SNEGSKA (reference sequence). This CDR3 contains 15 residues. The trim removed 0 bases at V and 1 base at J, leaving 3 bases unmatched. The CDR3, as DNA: TGCAGTGCTAGAGAAGGTAGCGGGTCCTACAATGAGCAGTTCTTC. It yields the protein CSAREGSGSYNEQFF.

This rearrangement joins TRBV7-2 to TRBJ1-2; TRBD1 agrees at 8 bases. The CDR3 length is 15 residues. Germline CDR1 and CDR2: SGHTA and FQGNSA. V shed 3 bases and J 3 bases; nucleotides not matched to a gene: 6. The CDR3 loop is CASSLEDRVDYGYTF. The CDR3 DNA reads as TGTGCCAGCAGCTTGGAGGACAGGGTAGACTATGGCTACACCTTC. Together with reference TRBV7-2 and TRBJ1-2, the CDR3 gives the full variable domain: GAGVSQSPSNKVTEKGKDVELRCDPISGHTALYWYRQSLGQGLEFLIYFQGNSAPDKSGLPSDRFSAERTGGSVSTLTIQRTQQEDSAVYLCASSLEDRVDYGYTFGSGTRLTVV.

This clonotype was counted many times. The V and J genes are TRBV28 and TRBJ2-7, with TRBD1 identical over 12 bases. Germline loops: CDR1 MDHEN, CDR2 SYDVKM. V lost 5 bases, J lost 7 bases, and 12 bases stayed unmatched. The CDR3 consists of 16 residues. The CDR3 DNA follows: TGTGCCAGCAGTCCAACATCCGGGACAGGGGGCGGGGAGCAGTACTTC. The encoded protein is CASSPTSGTGGGEQYF.

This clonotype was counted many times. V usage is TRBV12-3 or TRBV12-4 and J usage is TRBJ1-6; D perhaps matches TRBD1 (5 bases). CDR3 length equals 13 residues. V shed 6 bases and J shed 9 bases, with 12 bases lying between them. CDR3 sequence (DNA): TGTGCCAGCAGAGTACAGGATCCTTCACCCCTCCACTTT. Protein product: CASRVQDPSPLHF.